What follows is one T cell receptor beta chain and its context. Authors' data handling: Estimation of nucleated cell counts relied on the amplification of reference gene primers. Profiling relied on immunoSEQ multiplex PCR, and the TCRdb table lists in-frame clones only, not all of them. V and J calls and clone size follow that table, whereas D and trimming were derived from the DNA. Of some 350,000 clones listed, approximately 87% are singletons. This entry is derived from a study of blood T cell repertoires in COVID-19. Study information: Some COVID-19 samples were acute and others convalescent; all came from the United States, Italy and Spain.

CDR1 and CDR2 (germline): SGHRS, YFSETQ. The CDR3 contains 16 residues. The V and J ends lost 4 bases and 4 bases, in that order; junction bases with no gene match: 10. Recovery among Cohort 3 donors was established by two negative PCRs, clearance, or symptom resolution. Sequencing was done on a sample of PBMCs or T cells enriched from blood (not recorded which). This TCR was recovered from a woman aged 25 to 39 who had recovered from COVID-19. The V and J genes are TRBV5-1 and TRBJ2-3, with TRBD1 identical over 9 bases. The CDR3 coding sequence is TGCGCCAGCAGCCGTCGGGCGGACAGGGGAGCAGATACGCAGTATTTT. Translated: CASSRRADRGADTQYF.